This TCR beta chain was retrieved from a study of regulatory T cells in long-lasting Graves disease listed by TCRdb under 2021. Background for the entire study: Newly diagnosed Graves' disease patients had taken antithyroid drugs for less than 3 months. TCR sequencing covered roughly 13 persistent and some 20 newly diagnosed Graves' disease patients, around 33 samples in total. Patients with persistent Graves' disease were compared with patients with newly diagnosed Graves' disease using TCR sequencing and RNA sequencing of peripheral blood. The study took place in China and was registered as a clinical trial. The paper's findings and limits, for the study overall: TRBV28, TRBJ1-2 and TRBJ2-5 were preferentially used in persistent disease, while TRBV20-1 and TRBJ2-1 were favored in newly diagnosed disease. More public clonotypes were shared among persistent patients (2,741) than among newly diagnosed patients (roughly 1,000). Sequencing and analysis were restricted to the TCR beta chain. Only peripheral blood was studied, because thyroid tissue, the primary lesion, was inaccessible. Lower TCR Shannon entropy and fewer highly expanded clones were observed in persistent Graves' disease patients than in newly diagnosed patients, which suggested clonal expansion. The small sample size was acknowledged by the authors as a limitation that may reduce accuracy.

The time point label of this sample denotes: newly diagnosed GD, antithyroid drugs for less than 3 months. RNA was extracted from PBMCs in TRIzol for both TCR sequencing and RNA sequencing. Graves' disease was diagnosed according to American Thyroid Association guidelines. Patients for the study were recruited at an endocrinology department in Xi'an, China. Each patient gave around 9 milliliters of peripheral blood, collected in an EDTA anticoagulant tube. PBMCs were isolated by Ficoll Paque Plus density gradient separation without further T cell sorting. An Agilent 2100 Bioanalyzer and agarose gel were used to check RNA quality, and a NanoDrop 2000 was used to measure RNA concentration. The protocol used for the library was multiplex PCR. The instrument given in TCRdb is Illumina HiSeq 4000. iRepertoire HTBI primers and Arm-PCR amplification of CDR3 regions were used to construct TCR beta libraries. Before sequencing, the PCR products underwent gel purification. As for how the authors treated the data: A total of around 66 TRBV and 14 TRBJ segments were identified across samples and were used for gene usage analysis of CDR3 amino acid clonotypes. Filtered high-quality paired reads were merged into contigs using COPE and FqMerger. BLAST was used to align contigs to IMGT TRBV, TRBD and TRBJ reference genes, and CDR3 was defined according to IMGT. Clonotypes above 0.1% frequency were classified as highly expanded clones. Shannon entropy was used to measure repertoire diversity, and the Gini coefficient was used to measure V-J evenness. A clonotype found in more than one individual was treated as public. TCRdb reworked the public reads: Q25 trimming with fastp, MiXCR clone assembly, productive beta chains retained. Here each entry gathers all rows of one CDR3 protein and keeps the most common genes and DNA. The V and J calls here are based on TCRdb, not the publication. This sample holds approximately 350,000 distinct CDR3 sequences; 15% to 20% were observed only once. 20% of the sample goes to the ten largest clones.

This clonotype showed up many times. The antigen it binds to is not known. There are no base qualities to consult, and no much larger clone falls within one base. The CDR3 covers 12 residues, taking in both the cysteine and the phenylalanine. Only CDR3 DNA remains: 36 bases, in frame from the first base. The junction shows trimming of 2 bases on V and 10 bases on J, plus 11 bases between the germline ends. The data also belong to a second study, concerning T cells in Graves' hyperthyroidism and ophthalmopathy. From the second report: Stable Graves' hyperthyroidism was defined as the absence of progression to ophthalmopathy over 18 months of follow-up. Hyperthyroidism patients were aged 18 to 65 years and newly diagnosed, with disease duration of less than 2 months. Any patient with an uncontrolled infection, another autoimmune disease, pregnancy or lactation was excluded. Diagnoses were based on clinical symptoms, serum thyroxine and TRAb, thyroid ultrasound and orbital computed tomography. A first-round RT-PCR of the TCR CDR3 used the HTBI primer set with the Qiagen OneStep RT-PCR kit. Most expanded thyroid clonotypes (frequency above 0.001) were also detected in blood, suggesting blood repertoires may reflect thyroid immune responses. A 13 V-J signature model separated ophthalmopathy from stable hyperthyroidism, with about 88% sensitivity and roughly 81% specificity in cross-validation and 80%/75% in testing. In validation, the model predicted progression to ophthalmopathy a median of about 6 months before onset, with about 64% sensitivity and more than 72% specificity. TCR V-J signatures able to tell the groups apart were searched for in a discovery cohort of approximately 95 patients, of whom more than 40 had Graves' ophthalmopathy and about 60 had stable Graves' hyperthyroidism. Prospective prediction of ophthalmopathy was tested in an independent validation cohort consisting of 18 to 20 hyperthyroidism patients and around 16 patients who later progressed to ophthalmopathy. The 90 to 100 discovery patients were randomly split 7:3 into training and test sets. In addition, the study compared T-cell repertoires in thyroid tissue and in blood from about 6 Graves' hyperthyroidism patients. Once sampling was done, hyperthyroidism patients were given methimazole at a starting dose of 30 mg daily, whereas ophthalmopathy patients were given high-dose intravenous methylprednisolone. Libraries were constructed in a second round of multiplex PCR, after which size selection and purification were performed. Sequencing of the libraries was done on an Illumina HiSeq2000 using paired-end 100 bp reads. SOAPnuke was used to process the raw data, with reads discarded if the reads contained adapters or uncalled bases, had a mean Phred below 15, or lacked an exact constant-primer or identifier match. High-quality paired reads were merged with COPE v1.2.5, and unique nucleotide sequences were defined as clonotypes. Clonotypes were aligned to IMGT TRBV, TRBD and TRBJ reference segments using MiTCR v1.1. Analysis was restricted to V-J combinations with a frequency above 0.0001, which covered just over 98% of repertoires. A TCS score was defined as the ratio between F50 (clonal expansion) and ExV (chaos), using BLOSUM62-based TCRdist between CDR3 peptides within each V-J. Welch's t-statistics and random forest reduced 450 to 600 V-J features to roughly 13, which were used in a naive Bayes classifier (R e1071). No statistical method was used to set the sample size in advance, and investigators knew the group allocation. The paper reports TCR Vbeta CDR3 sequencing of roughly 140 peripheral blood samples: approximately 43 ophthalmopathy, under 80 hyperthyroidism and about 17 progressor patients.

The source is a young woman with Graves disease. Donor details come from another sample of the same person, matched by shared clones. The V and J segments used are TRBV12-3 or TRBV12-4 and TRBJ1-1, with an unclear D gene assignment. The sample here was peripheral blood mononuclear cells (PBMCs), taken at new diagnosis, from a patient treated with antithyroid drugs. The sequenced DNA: TGTGCCAGCAGTTTACCAGGTGGGGTAGCTTTCTTT. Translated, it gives CASSLPGGVAFF.